This T cell receptor beta chain was identified during a study of T cell responses to AZD1222 COVID-19 vaccine. Study findings and constraints: Spike-specific TCRs gained breadth and depth after people received two AZD1222 doses. No day 14 peak samples; only post-peak repertoires were characterized.

Comments on this clone: Its target is not known.

Germline assignment: CDR1 MNHEY and CDR2 SMNVEV (reference sequence). V lost 4 bases and J lost 7, with 13 bases in between. This CDR3 has 13 amino acids. Here immunoSEQ multiplex PCR was the method, and the copy in TCRdb shows in-frame clones only, minus some. This sample yields roughly 100,000 clones, of which about nine tenths are seen a single time; about 5% belongs to the top ten. The sample in question was peripheral blood, obtained on day 0 of AZD1222 vaccination. The chain carries TRBV27 and TRBJ1-1; D call uncertain. The TCR comes from an adult in good health. The CDR3 region is CASSSIPLGEAFF. The CDR3 region has the DNA TGTGCCAGCAGTTCTATCCCCCTGGGTGAAGCTTTCTTT.